One and the same sample provided the 9 T cell receptor beta chains below, sequenced in a study of blood T cell repertoires in COVID-19. Profiled with immunoSEQ multiplex PCR; TCRdb holds only in-frame clones, not every one. The sample holds about 110,000 clones; over 65% are singletons and the top ten take roughly 6.2%. Sequenced sample: peripheral blood. All receptors come from a man older than 75 with COVID-19, enrolled during active disease.

The rearrangement links TRBV29-1 to TRBJ2-5; D might be TRBD2 (7 bases). Trimming pared 7 bases from V and 5 bases from J, leaving 14 bases between. The germline gives CDR1 SQVTM, CDR2 ANQGSEA. The CDR3 has 12 amino acids. CDR3 sequence reads: CSAKGGGETQYF. In DNA, the CDR3 is TGCAGCGCGAAGGGGGGAGGGGAGACCCAGTACTTC.

V gene TRBV7-3 combines with J gene TRBJ2-3, with D hard to call. Looked up from germline, CDR1 is SGHTA and CDR2 is FQGTGA. Trimming cost V 2 bases and J 1 base, with 4 bases left between them. CDR3 length: 13 residues. The CDR3 loop is CASSLHGTDTQYF. Written as DNA, the CDR3 is TGTGCCAGCAGCTTACATGGCACAGATACGCAGTATTTT.

This clone appeared once. J is TRBJ2-5 and V is TRBV19, with D possibly being TRBD2 (7 bases). V dropped 6 bases and J dropped 4 bases, with 15 bases sitting between them. The CDR3 length is 14 residues. CDR1 is LNHDA and CDR2 is SQIVND in the germline V gene (reference sequence). This chain's CDR3 is CASSPTGRGETQYF. CDR3 nucleotide sequence: TGTGCCAGTAGCCCAACAGGGAGGGGAGAGACCCAGTACTTC. The whole variable domain, filled in from reference TRBV19 and TRBJ2-5, reads DGGITQSPKYLFRKEGQNVTLSCEQNLNHDAMYWYRQDPGQGLRLIYYSQIVNDFQKGDIAEGYSVSREKKESFPLTVTSAQKNPTAFYLCASSPTGRGETQYFGPGTRLLVL.

The chain links TRBV12-3 or TRBV12-4 to TRBJ2-7, with a weak D call TRBD2 (6 bases). This CDR3 is built from 13 residues. Trimming took 6 bases from V and 0 from J, leaving 9 bases between them. DNA of the CDR3: TGTGCCAGCAGGCCGGGACTCTCCTACGAGCAGTACTTC. It yields the protein CASRPGLSYEQYF.

The chain employs TRBV5-1 and TRBJ1-2; 11 nucleotides match TRBD1. V gave up 3 bases and J gave up 6 bases; unmatched junction bases: 1. Germline V gene lookup returns CDR1 SGHRS and CDR2 YFSETQ. CDR3 size: 13 residues. CDR3 residues: CASSSGQGDGYTF. The CDR3 nucleotides read TGCGCCAGCAGCTCGGGACAGGGGGATGGCTACACCTTC.

This chain connects TRBV2 to TRBJ2-3, with D unresolved. CDR1 SNHLY and CDR2 FYNNEI come from the germline V gene. This CDR3 spans 13 amino acids. V was clipped by 8 bases and J by 0 bases, with 9 bases between them. The CDR3 protein is CASRAFSTDTQYF. CDR3 DNA: TGTGCCAGCCGAGCGTTTAGCACAGATACGCAGTATTTT. The whole variable domain, filled in from reference TRBV2 and TRBJ2-3, reads EPEVTQTPSHQVTQMGQEVILRCVPISNHLYFYWYRQILGQKVEFLVSFYNNEISEKSEIFDDQFSVERPDGSNFTLKIRSTKLEDSAMYFCASRAFSTDTQYFGPGTRLTVL.

The chain joins TRBV18 to TRBJ2-1; 14 nucleotides align to TRBD2. The V gene end was trimmed by 6 bases and the J gene end by 8 bases; junction bases not matched to a gene: 3. The germline V gene has CDR1 KGHSH and CDR2 LQKENI. There are 14 residues in the CDR3. The DNA for the CDR3 is TGTGCCAGCTCCGGGACTAGCGGGAGCGATGAGCAGTTCTTC. Translated: CASSGTSGSDEQFF.

By its share, this clone is medium-sized (0.01 to 0.1%). The chain carries TRBV3-1 (or the pseudogene TRBV3-2) and TRBJ1-6; TRBD1 matches at 8 bases. This CDR3 region has 17 residues. After removal of 3 bases from V and 6 bases from J, the junction contained 10 bases not matched to a gene. Germline V lookup: CDR1 LGHDT, CDR2 YNNKEL (reference sequence). CDR3 residues: CASSQGGQGGLNSPLHF. The CDR3 nucleotides read TGTGCCAGCAGCCAGGGAGGACAGGGTGGTCTTAATTCACCCCTCCACTTT.

CDR3 loop: CASSPRGGTEAFF. CDR3 sequence (DNA): TGTGCCAGCTCACCACGAGGGGGCACTGAAGCTTTCTTT. The chain couples TRBV18 to TRBJ1-1, with D maybe TRBD1 (6 bases). The CDR3 totals 13 residues. V lost 1 base and J lost 4, with 7 bases in between. Germline V lookup: CDR1 KGHSH, CDR2 LQKENI.